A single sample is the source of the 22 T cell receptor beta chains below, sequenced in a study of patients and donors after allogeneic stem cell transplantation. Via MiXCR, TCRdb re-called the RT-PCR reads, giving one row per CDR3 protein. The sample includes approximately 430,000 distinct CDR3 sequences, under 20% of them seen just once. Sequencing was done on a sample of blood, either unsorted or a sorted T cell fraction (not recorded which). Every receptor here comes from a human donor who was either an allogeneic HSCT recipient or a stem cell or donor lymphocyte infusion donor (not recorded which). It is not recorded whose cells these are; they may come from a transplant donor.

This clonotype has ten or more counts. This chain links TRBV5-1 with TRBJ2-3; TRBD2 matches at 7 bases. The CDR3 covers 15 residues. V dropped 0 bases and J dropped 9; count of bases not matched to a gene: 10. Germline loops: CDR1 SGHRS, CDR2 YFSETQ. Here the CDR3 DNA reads TGCGCCAGCAGCTTGGAAGGTGCGGGAGATTCCACGCAGTATTTT. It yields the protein CASSLEGAGDSTQYF.

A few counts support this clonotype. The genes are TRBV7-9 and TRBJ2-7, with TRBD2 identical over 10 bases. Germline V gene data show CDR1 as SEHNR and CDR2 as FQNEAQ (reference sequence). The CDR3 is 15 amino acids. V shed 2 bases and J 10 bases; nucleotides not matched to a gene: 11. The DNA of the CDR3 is TGTGCCAGCAGCTTATTTAGCGGGAGGCCCGGAGGTCAGTACTTC. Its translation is CASSLFSGRPGGQYF. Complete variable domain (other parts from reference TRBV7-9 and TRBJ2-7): DTGVSQNPRHKITKRGQNVTFRCDPISEHNRLYWYRQTLGQGPEFLTYFQNEAQLEKSRLLSDRFSAERPKGSFSTLEIQRTEQGDSAMYLCASSLFSGRPGGQYFGPGTRLTVT.

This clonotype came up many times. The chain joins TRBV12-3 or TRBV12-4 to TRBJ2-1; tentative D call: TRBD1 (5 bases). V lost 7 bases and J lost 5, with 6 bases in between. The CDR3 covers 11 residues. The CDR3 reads CASTRDNEQFF. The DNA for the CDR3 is TGTGCCAGCACCAGGGACAATGAGCAGTTCTTC.

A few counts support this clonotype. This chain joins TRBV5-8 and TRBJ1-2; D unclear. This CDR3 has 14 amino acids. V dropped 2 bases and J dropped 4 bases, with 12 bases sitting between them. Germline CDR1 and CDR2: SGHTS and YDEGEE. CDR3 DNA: TGTGCCAGCAGCTTCGGACGGATGATCTATGGCTACACCTTC. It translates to CASSFGRMIYGYTF.

The CDR3 bases are TGTGCCAGCAGTGGGGGGACCTACACCGGGGAGCTGTTTTTT. As protein: CASSGGTYTGELFF. The chain joins TRBV28 to TRBJ2-2; tentatively, D is TRBD2 (6 bases). Germline V gene lookup returns CDR1 MDHEN and CDR2 SYDVKM. V lost 5 bases and J lost 3, with 10 bases in between. CDR3 size: 14 residues. Full variable domain (missing parts from reference TRBV28 and TRBJ2-2): DVKVTQSSRYLVKRTGEKVFLECVQDMDHENMFWYRQDPGLGLRLIYFSYDVKMKEKGDIPEGYSVSREKKERFSLILESASTNQTSMYLCASSGGTYTGELFFGEGSRLTVL.

CDR3 coding DNA: TGTGCCAGCAGACCGGGACAGGGAGGATCACCCCTCCACTTT. This translates into CASRPGQGGSPLHF. V is TRBV12-3 or TRBV12-4 and J is TRBJ1-6, with TRBD1 matching over 9 bases. CDR3 size: 14 residues. J lost 10 bases, V lost 6 bases, and 7 bases had no gene match.

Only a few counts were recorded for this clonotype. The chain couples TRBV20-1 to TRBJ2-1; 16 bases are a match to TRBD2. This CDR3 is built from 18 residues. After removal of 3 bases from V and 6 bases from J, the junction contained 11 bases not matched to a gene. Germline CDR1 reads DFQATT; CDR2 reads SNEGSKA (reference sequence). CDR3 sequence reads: CSARAGTSGRASPNEQFF. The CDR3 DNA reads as TGCAGTGCTAGGGCCGGGACTAGCGGGAGGGCCTCTCCCAATGAGCAGTTCTTC.

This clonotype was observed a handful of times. The CDR3 DNA follows: TGTGCCAGCAGCTTAGATCTAGCAGTACGCAATGAGCAGTTCTTC. Translated: CASSLDLAVRNEQFF. The chain employs TRBV7-2 and TRBJ2-1; TRBD2 might be the D (5 bases). This CDR3 spans 15 amino acids. The V end was cut by 1 base, the J end by 6 bases, with 13 bases between. Germline V gene lookup returns CDR1 SGHTA and CDR2 FQGNSA.

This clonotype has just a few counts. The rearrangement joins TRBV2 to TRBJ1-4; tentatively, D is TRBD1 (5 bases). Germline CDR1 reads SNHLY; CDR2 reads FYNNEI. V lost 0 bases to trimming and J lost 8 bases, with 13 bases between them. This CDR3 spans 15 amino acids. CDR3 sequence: CASSEALGVREKLFF. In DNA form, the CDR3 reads TGTGCCAGCAGTGAAGCGTTAGGGGTGCGGGAAAAACTGTTTTTT.

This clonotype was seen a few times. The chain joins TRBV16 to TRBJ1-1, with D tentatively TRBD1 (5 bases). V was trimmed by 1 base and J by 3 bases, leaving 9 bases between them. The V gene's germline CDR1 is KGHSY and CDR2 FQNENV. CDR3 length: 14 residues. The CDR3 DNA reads TGTGCCAGCAGCCAATGGGGAGGGGACACTGAAGCTTTCTTT. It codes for CASSQWGGDTEAFF. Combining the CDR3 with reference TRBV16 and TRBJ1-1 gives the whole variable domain GEEVAQTPKHLVRGEGQKAKLYCAPIKGHSYVFWYQQVLKNEFKFLISFQNENVFDETGMPKERFSAKCLPNSPCSLEIQATKLEDSAVYFCASSQWGGDTEAFFGQGTRLTVV.

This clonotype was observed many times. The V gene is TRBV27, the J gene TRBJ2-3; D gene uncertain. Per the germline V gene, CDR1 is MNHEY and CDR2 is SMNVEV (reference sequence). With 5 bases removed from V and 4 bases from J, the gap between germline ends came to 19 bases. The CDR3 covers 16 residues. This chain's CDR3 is CASSPRRVLMADTQYF. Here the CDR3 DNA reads TGTGCCAGCAGTCCTCGTCGCGTCCTAATGGCAGATACGCAGTATTTT.

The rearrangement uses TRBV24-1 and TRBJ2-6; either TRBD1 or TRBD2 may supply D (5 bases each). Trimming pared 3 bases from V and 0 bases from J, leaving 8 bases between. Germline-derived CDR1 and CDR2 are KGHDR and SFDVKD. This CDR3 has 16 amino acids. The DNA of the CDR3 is TGTGCCACCAGTGATCCGGGGCTCTCTGGGGCCAACGTCCTGACTTTC. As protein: CATSDPGLSGANVLTF.

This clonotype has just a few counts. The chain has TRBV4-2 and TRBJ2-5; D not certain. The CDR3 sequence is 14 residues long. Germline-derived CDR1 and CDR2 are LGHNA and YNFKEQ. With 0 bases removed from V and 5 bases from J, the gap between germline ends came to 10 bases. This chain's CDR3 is CASSQEAGGETQYF. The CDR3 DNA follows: TGTGCCAGCAGCCAAGAAGCTGGTGGGGAGACCCAGTACTTC.

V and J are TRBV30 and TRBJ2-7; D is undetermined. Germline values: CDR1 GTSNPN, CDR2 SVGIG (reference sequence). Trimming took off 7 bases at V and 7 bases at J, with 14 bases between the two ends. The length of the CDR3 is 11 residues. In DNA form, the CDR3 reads TGTGCCTACCAGGCCCCTGTAGAGCAGTACTTC. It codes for CAYQAPVEQYF. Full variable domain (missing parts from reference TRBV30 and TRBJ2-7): SQTIHQWPATLVQPVGSPLSLECTVEGTSNPNLYWYRQAAGRGLQLLFYSVGIGQISSEVPQNLSASRPQDRQFILSSKKLLLSDSGFYLCAYQAPVEQYFGPGTRLTVT.

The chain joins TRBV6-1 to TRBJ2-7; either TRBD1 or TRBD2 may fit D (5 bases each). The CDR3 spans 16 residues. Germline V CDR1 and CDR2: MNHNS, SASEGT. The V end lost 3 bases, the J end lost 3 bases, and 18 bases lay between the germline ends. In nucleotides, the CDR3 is TGTGCCAGCAGTGATTGGGACCTCGCCCTTAGCTACGAGCAGTACTTC. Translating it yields CASSDWDLALSYEQYF.

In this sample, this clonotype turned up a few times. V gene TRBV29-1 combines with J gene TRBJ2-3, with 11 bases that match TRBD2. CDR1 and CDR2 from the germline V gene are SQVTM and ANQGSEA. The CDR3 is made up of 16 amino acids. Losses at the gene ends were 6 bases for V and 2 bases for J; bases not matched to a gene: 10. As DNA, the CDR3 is TGCAGCGTGGAGGGGGCTAGCGGGAGGATCACAGATACGCAGTATTTT. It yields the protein CSVEGASGRITDTQYF.

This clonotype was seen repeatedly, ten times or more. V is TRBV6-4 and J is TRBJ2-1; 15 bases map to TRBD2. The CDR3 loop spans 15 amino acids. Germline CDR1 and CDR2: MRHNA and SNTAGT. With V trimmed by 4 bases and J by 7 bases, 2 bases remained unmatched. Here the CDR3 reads CASSVGTSGRNEQFF. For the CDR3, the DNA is TGTGCCAGCAGTGTCGGGACTAGCGGGAGGAATGAGCAGTTCTTC.

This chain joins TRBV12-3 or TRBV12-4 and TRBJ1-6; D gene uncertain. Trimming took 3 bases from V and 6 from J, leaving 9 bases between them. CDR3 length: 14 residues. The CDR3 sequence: CASSLTKTNSPLHF. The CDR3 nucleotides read TGTGCCAGCAGTTTGACAAAAACTAATTCACCCCTCCACTTT.

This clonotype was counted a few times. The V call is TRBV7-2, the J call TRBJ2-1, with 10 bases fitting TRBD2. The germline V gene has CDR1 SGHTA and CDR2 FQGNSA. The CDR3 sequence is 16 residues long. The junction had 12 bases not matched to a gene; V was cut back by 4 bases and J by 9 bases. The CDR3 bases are TGTGCCAGCAGCTGGGGAGCGGGGGGGTATAAGCCTGAGCAGTTCTTC. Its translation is CASSWGAGGYKPEQFF.

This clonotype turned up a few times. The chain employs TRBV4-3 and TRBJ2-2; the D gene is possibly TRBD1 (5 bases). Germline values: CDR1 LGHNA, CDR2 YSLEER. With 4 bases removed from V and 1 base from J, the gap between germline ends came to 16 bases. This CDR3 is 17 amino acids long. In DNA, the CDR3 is TGCGCCAGCAGCCTCAATCTAAGGCAGGGGAACACCGGGGAGCTGTTTTTT. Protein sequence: CASSLNLRQGNTGELFF.

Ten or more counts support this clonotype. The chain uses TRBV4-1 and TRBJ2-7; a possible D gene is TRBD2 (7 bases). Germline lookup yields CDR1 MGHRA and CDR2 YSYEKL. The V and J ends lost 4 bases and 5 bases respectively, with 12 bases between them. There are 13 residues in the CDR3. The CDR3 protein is CASSRGGGDEQYF. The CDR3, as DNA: TGCGCCAGCAGCCGAGGCGGGGGCGACGAGCAGTACTTC.

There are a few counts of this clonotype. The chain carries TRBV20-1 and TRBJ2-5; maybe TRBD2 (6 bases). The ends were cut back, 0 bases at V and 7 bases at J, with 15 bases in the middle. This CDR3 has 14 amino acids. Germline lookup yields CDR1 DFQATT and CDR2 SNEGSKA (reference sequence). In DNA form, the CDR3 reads TGCAGTGCTAGAGATCCCACCGGGGGAGCGACCCAGTACTTC. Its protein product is CSARDPTGGATQYF.